This TCR beta chain was captured in a study of OX40 agonist ivuxolimab in advanced cancers. Study-wide context: Administration of intravenous ivuxolimab to patients occurred every 2 weeks at 0.01 to 10 mg/kg. Dose-escalation subjects each had hepatocellular carcinoma, melanoma, renal cell or head and neck cancer. A male proportion of approximately 80% was recorded, with mean age around 60 years and range about 20 to 90.

The assay was immunoSEQ multiplex PCR, and TCRdb's table has in-frame clones only and misses some. The data show approximately 100,000 clones, with roughly 90% seen just once and around 0.85% held by the top ten. The investigators sampled blood at baseline, at cycle 4 day 1, and at cycle 7 day 1. Sequenced material: CD4+ or CD8+ T cells sorted from blood, taken in a trial of the OX40 agonist ivuxolimab. The TCR was taken from an adult with an advanced solid tumor such as melanoma, head and neck, liver or kidney cancer.

As DNA, the CDR3 is TGTGCCAGCAGCCGGGGACTAGACCAAGAGACCCAGTACTTC. It encodes CASSRGLDQETQYF. The chain links TRBV5-4 to TRBJ2-5, with 8 positions matching TRBD2. This CDR3 has 14 residues. After removal of 4 bases from V and 0 bases from J, the junction contained 2 bases not matched to a gene. Germline CDR1 and CDR2: SGHNT and YYREEE (reference sequence).